A single sample gave rise to the 10 T cell receptor beta chains below, sequenced in a study of T-cell memory formation after mild COVID-19. TCRdb processed the 5' RACE reads anew with MiXCR; each CDR3 protein has one entry. Of around 140,000 distinct CDR3 sequences in the sample, under 25% were seen once. What was sequenced was PBMCs or a T cell subset sorted from them (not recorded which). The receptors here all came from an adult woman who had mild COVID-19 (a few samples of this study predate the infection). Cell type and time point are not known.

This clonotype has a handful of counts. This chain connects TRBV3-1 to TRBJ2-7; 10 bases are shared with TRBD2. In germline, CDR1 is LGHDT, CDR2 YNNKEL (reference sequence). The J segment lost 4 bases and the V segment lost 1 base, leaving 4 bases of the junction unmatched. This CDR3 comprises 15 residues. CDR3: CASSQVASGGYEQYF. The CDR3 DNA reads TGTGCCAGCAGCCAAGTGGCTAGCGGGGGATACGAGCAGTACTTC.

The chain joins TRBV24-1 to TRBJ2-7; 10 bases map to TRBD1. The V and J ends lost 3 bases and 4 bases, in that order; junction bases with no gene match: 5. The CDR3 runs to 15 residues. CDR1 KGHDR and CDR2 SFDVKD come from the germline V gene. DNA for the CDR3: TGTGCCACCAGTGATCCTAAGGACAGGGGGTACGAGCAGTACTTC. Its translation: CATSDPKDRGYEQYF.

This clonotype was detected only a few times. This chain joins TRBV20-1 and TRBJ2-5; possibly TRBD1 for D (5 bases). V was clipped by 5 bases and J by 5 bases, with 18 bases between them. This CDR3 is built from 14 residues. CDR1 is DFQATT, CDR2 SNEGSKA, per germline (reference sequence). CDR3 amino acids: CSAVLGGAVETQYF. CDR3 nucleotides: TGCAGTGCTGTCCTAGGTGGGGCTGTGGAGACCCAGTACTTC.

This rearrangement joins TRBV6-5 to TRBJ1-2; no definite D call. V lost 2 bases and J lost 0, with 4 bases in between. Germline V gene lookup returns CDR1 MNHEY and CDR2 SVGAGI. The CDR3 length is 13 residues. CDR3 DNA: TGTGCCAGCAGTTACCTCGCTAACTATGGCTACACCTTC. Protein: CASSYLANYGYTF.

There are a few counts of this clonotype. This chain's CDR3 is CSARGTGRYEQYF. The CDR3 DNA reads as TGCAGTGCTAGGGGGACAGGGAGATACGAGCAGTACTTC. The gene calls are TRBV20-1 and TRBJ2-7; 9 positions match TRBD1. J lost 4 bases, V lost 3 bases, and 4 bases had no gene match. Per the germline V gene, CDR1 is DFQATT and CDR2 is SNEGSKA (reference sequence). This CDR3 contains 13 residues.

The chain couples TRBV7-9 to TRBJ2-5, with 10 bases fitting TRBD1. The CDR3 contains 15 residues. Trimming took 5 bases from V and 5 from J; bases not matched to a gene: 8. Germline-derived CDR1 and CDR2 are SEHNR and FQNEAQ (reference sequence). The CDR3 coding sequence is TGTGCCAGCAGCCCAGACAGGGGGCTCATTGAGACCCAGTACTTC. Translated: CASSPDRGLIETQYF.

J is TRBJ2-1 and V is TRBV18; the match to TRBD2 covers 10 bases. The V gene's germline CDR1 is KGHSH and CDR2 LQKENI. The CDR3 sequence is 16 residues long. The junction had 9 bases not matched to a gene; V was cut back by 6 bases and J by 4 bases. This CDR3 is CASSPATSGVYNEQFF. CDR3 nucleotides: TGTGCCAGCTCGCCTGCAACTAGCGGGGTTTACAATGAGCAGTTCTTC.

Only a few counts were recorded for this clonotype. V gene TRBV29-1 combines with J gene TRBJ2-7; D is unresolved. V lost 7 bases to trimming and J lost 3 bases, with 10 bases between them. CDR1 and CDR2 (germline): SQVTM, ANQGSEA. The CDR3 runs to 11 residues. The CDR3 protein is CSAVYLYEQYF. The CDR3 DNA reads TGCAGCGCCGTTTACCTCTACGAGCAGTACTTC.

The chain links TRBV12-3 or TRBV12-4 to TRBJ1-3; D call uncertain. V was shortened by 3 bases and J by 0 bases, with 9 bases between the two germline ends. CDR3 length: 15 amino acids. The CDR3 here is CASSFFANSGNTIYF. For the CDR3, the DNA is TGTGCCAGCAGTTTTTTTGCTAACTCTGGAAACACCATATATTTT.

A few counts support this clonotype. The chain has TRBV19 and TRBJ2-1; 14 nucleotides agree with TRBD2. This CDR3 region has 16 residues. Per the germline V gene, CDR1 is LNHDA and CDR2 is SQIVND (reference sequence). Germline trimming cut 6 bases from V and 6 bases from J; bases unmatched to any gene: 7. The CDR3 loop is CASRGGGLAGGNEQFF. Written as DNA, the CDR3 is TGTGCCAGTAGGGGGGGTGGACTAGCGGGAGGCAATGAGCAGTTCTTC.